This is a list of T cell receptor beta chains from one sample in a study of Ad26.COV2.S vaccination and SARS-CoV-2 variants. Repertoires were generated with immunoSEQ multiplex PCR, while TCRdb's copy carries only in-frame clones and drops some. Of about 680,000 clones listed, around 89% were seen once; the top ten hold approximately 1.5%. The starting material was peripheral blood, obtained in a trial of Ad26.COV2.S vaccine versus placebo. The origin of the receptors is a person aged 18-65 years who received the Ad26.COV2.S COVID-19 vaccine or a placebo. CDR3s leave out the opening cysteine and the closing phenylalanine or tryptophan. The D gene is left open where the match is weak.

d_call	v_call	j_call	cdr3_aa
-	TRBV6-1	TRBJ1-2	ASSEGQYYGYT
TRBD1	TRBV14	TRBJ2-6	ASSQHLGQGGSGANVLT
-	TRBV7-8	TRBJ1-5	ASSLVGERSSNQPQH
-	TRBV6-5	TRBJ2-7	ASNQGTVSYEQY
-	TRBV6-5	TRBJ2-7	ASSYGGVPSYEQY
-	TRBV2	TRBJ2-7	ASSRGAGRSYEQY
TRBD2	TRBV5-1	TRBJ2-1	ASSLTSGSTYNEQF
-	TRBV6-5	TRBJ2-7	ASSQLYEQY
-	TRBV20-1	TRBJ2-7	SASGAGISYEQY
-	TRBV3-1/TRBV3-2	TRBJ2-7	ASSQTTGYRPYEQY
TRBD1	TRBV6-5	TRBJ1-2	ASSSSSGQGYGYT
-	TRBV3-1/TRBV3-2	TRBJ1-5	ASSTSNQPQH
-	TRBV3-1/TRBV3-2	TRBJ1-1	ASSQDAGYMNTEAF
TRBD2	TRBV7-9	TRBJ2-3	ASSSPGLAGGTDTQY
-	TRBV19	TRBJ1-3	ASSIAGNTIY